The clone carrying this TCR beta chain has ten or more counts. Its antigen is not identified. These data belong to a study of neurological immune-mediated disorders. General study findings and limits: The most TCR clonal expansion was seen in HTLV-1-associated myelopathy, and the least was seen in multiple sclerosis, which fell below healthy controls.

It was by 5'RACE with 10-nucleotide random UMIs that the cDNA was made. The authors obtained over 160 million TCR-beta sequences from 15-18 subjects per sequencing run. TCRdb fed the 5' RACE reads into MiXCR, producing one record per CDR3 protein. The table shows tens of thousands of distinct CDR3 sequences, with about 6% occurring only once. Germline CDR1 reads SGHKS; CDR2 reads YYEKEE (reference sequence). Trimming cost V 3 bases and J 5 bases; bases outside gene matches: 5. This CDR3 spans 14 amino acids. Serving as healthy controls were blood bank volunteers based in Maryland, USA. The chain combines TRBV5-5 with TRBJ1-2; 9 bases are a match to TRBD1. Sequencing input: CD4+ T cells from blood. This sequence was found in a woman aged 40 to 50 in good health. CDR3 nucleotides: TGTGCCAGCAGCTGGGGGACAGGGAATTATGGCTACACCTTC. The encoded protein is CASSWGTGNYGYTF.